This TCR beta chain was identified in a study of CD8+CD57+ T cells in acquired aplastic anemia. Study results and caveats: Patients and healthy controls showed no significant CD8+ Simpson's diversity difference.

A remark on this clonotype: What it binds is unknown.

TCR beta VDJ and CDR3 were profiled, and genomic DNA was the template. TCRdb recomputed calls from the reads with MiXCR, one row per CDR3 protein. The sample lists more than 100,000 distinct CDR3 sequences; 40% to 45% were seen once. Trimming cost V 3 bases and J 6 bases, with 11 bases left between them. The CDR3 loop spans 13 amino acids. From germline, CDR1 is SEHNR and CDR2 FQNEAQ (reference sequence). The sequencing sample was made of sorted CD4+, CD8+, or CD8+CD57+ T cells (not recorded which) from PBMCs. This TCR derives from a human donor in good health, serving as a control. The chain has TRBV7-9 and TRBJ1-2; D might be TRBD1 (6 bases). The CDR3 reads CASSFWGADGYTF. The CDR3 coding sequence is TGTGCCAGCAGCTTCTGGGGGGCCGATGGCTACACCTTC. Drawing the rest from reference TRBV7-9 and TRBJ1-2, the complete variable domain is DTGVSQNPRHKITKRGQNVTFRCDPISEHNRLYWYRQTLGQGPEFLTYFQNEAQLEKSRLLSDRFSAERPKGSFSTLEIQRTEQGDSAMYLCASSFWGADGYTFGSGTRLTVV.